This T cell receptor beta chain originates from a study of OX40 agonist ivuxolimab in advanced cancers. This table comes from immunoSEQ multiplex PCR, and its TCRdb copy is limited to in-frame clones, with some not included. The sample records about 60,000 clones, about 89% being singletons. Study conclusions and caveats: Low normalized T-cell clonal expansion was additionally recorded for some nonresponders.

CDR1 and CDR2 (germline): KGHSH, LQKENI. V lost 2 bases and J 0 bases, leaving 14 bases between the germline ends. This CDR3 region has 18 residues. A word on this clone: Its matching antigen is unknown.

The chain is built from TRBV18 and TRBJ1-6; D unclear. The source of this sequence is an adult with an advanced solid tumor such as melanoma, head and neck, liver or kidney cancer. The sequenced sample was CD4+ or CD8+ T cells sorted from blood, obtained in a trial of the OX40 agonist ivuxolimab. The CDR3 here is CASSPIAGPSSYNSPLHF. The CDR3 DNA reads TGTGCCAGCTCACCAATCGCGGGCCCGAGCTCCTATAATTCACCCCTCCACTTT. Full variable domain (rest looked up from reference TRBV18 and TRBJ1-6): NAGVMQNPRHLVRRRGQEARLRCSPMKGHSHVYWYRQLPEEGLKFMVYLQKENIIDESGMPKERFSAEFPKEGPSILRIQQVVRGDSAAYFCASSPIAGPSSYNSPLHFGNGTRLTVT.